These 22 T cell receptor beta chains were sequenced from one sample in a study of T cell repertoires in cytomegalovirus infection. TCRdb reprocessed the reads via MiXCR and lists one record per CDR3 protein. The repertoire includes around 330,000 distinct CDR3 sequences, 17% of them detected once, and more than 10% sits in the top ten. Sequenced: PBMCs. Receptors originate from a human donor in good health (CMV status not recorded). Some clones in this sample may be carry-over from other donors' samples.

This clonotype has ten or more counts. J is TRBJ2-5 and V is TRBV7-6, with 9 bases fitting TRBD1. Losses at the gene ends were 5 bases for V and 4 bases for J; bases not matched to a gene: 14. The CDR3 sequence is 17 residues long. Germline V gene lookup returns CDR1 SGHVS and CDR2 FNYEAQ. The CDR3 DNA reads as TGTGCCAGCAGCGCTATTCGGGACAGGGCTCTCCCAGAGACCCAGTACTTC. It specifies CASSAIRDRALPETQYF. Supplemented by reference TRBV7-6 and TRBJ2-5, the full variable domain reads GAGVSQSPRYKVTKRGQDVALRCDPISGHVSLYWYRQALGQGPEFLTYFNYEAQQDKSGLPNDRFSAERPEGSISTLTIQRTEQRDSAMYRCASSAIRDRALPETQYFGPGTRLLVL.

The CDR3, as DNA: TGCAGTGCTGGGGTGGCTAGCACAGATACGCAGTATTTT. The encoded protein is CSAGVASTDTQYF. The chain couples TRBV20-1 to TRBJ2-3; D gene uncertain. V was trimmed by 5 bases and J by 0 bases, leaving 9 bases between them. The CDR3 spans 13 residues. Germline CDR1 is DFQATT and CDR2 is SNEGSKA (reference sequence).

The chain uses TRBV5-1 and TRBJ1-4, with D possibly TRBD1 on 6 matching bases. From germline, CDR1 is SGHRS and CDR2 YFSETQ. V dropped 4 bases and J dropped 8 bases, with 15 bases sitting between them. The CDR3 contains 14 residues. The CDR3 is CASSAAGVEEKLFF. CDR3 coding DNA: TGCGCCAGCAGCGCCGCAGGGGTGGAAGAAAAACTGTTTTTT.

CDR3 residues: CASSTGTVSYEQYF. The CDR3 DNA reads as TGTGCCAGCAGCACCGGGACGGTTTCGTACGAGCAGTACTTC. The V call is TRBV5-4, the J call TRBJ2-7; D may match TRBD1 or TRBD2 (5 bases each). Germline V gene data show CDR1 as SGHNT and CDR2 as YYREEE (reference sequence). CDR3 length: 14 amino acids. The germline V and J ends were trimmed by 4 bases and 4 bases, with 15 bases remaining between them.

This clonotype was counted at least ten times. The V gene is TRBV7-9, the J gene TRBJ2-1, with 10 bases aligning to TRBD2. CDR1 is SEHNR, CDR2 FQNEAQ, per germline (reference sequence). The CDR3 is 19 amino acids. Trimming took 5 bases from V and 1 from J; bases not matched to a gene: 14. The CDR3 nucleotides are TGTGCCAGCAGCCCCCCGGCTAGCGGGGGTATGAGATCCTACAATGAGCAGTTCTTC. It translates to CASSPPASGGMRSYNEQFF.

This clonotype turned up a few times. The V gene is TRBV10-3, the J gene TRBJ1-4; 8 bases match TRBD1. CDR3 length equals 14 residues. V was clipped by 2 bases and J by 10 bases; unmatched bases: 6. Germline CDR1 and CDR2: ENHRY and SYGVKD. The CDR3 DNA is TGTGCCATCAGTGAGCAGGGGGCTCGCGGAAAACTGTTTTTT. Protein product: CAISEQGARGKLFF.

This clonotype was seen a few times. The chain joins TRBV28 to TRBJ1-2; no reliable D call. Germline V gene lookup returns CDR1 MDHEN and CDR2 SYDVKM. The CDR3 is made up of 13 amino acids. Deletions cut 5 bases from V and 5 bases from J, with 12 bases between. The CDR3 sequence: CASSTGMGYGYTF. The DNA of the CDR3 is TGTGCCAGCAGTACCGGGATGGGTTATGGCTACACCTTC.

The chain's CDR3 is CASSLAGGQEFF. DNA of the CDR3: TGTGCCAGTAGTCTAGCGGGGGGGCAGGAGTTCTTC. The rearrangement uses TRBV19 and TRBJ2-1, with 12 bases identical to TRBD2. V gave up 5 bases and J gave up 14 bases; unmatched junction bases: 4. CDR3 length: 12 residues. Germline V gene sequence: CDR1 LNHDA, CDR2 SQIVND (reference sequence). Based on the CDR3 plus reference TRBV19 and TRBJ2-1, the full variable domain is DGGITQSPKYLFRKEGQNVTLSCEQNLNHDAMYWYRQDPGQGLRLIYYSQIVNDFQKGDIAEGYSVSREKKESFPLTVTSAQKNPTAFYLCASSLAGGQEFFGPGTRLTVL.

This clonotype turned up a few times. The genes are TRBV6-2 or TRBV6-3 and TRBJ2-3; 7 nucleotides agree with TRBD2. This CDR3 comprises 15 residues. The V gene's germline CDR1 is MNHEY and CDR2 SVGEGT. V shed 7 bases and J 2 bases; nucleotides not matched to a gene: 9. The CDR3 spells CASISRDYFTDTQYF. The CDR3 bases are TGTGCCAGCATCTCACGGGACTATTTCACAGATACGCAGTATTTT.

This clonotype was found many times. The chain is built from TRBV14 and TRBJ2-7; D call uncertain. CDR1 is SGHDN, CDR2 FVKESK, per germline. The CDR3 loop spans 14 amino acids. V shed 4 bases and J shed 0 bases, with 10 bases lying between them. CDR3 protein: CASSRQSNSYEQYF. The CDR3 nucleotides read TGTGCCAGCAGCCGGCAGAGTAACTCCTACGAGCAGTACTTC.

This clonotype has a count of ten or more. The V and J genes are TRBV10-3 and TRBJ1-1, with a tentative D call TRBD1 (5 bases). This CDR3 comprises 12 residues. V was shortened by 10 bases and J by 1 base, with 10 bases between the two germline ends. Germline V gene sequence: CDR1 ENHRY, CDR2 SYGVKD. CDR3 in amino acids: CATQGANTEAFF. The CDR3 DNA is TGTGCCACCCAGGGAGCGAACACTGAAGCTTTCTTT.

The sample holds many counts of this clonotype. This chain uses TRBV7-2 with TRBJ2-7; 8 nucleotides match TRBD2. The V and J ends lost 2 bases and 12 bases, in that order; junction bases with no gene match: 9. Germline assignment: CDR1 SGHTA and CDR2 FQGNSA. The CDR3 covers 13 residues. The CDR3 DNA follows: TGTGCCAGCAGCTTAAATGATGCGGGGGGCCCGTACTTC. Translated, it gives CASSLNDAGGPYF.

This clonotype appeared a few times. The rearrangement links TRBV7-2 to TRBJ2-5, with TRBD1 matching over 8 bases. J lost 5 bases, V lost 3 bases, and 8 bases had no gene match. The CDR3 loop spans 15 amino acids. Germline V lookup: CDR1 SGHTA, CDR2 FQGNSA. CDR3 in DNA: TGTGCCAGCAGCTTTACCGGGACAGGAGGGGAGACCCAGTACTTC. Translation: CASSFTGTGGETQYF.

To note about this clonotype: One junction end disagrees with the germline gene, perhaps due to a read error. This chain links TRBV28 with TRBJ1-4; TRBD1 aligns across 9 bases. This CDR3 contains 15 residues. Looked up from germline, CDR1 is MDHEN and CDR2 is SYDVKM. The CDR3 DNA is TGTGCCAGCAGTGGAGAACAGGGGGCTAATGAAGAACTGTTTTTT. Amino acid sequence: CASSGEQGANEELFF.

This clonotype was detected ten times or more. This chain links TRBV27 with TRBJ1-2; TRBD1 might be the D (5 bases). The CDR3 has 17 residues. Germline assignment: CDR1 MNHEY and CDR2 SMNVEV (reference sequence). The V end was cut by 0 bases, the J end by 4 bases, with 18 bases between. This chain's CDR3 is CASSLSILSGRFYGYTF. As DNA, the CDR3 is TGTGCCAGCAGTTTATCGATCCTCTCGGGACGCTTCTATGGCTACACCTTC.

This clonotype was detected a few times. The gene calls are TRBV28 and TRBJ2-2; D gene uncertain. Germline CDR1 MDHEN, CDR2 SYDVKM. Trimming pared 7 bases from V and 5 bases from J, leaving 11 bases between. The CDR3 is 13 amino acids. In nucleotides, the CDR3 is TGTGCCAGCACCCCGTTGGGGACCGGGGAGCTGTTTTTT. As protein: CASTPLGTGELFF. Combining the CDR3 with reference TRBV28 and TRBJ2-2 gives the whole variable domain DVKVTQSSRYLVKRTGEKVFLECVQDMDHENMFWYRQDPGLGLRLIYFSYDVKMKEKGDIPEGYSVSREKKERFSLILESASTNQTSMYLCASTPLGTGELFFGEGSRLTVL.

Concerning this clonotype: A junction end diverges from the germline sequence, so it may reflect a read error. The rearrangement joins TRBV7-6 to TRBJ2-5; 9 nucleotides line up with TRBD2. Germline V gene sequence: CDR1 SGHVS, CDR2 FNYEAQ. The CDR3 contains 15 residues. CDR3 DNA sequence: TGTGCTAGCAGCTTAGGAGGCGGGGGGGTACAGACCCAGTACTTC. Translation gives CASSLGGGGVQTQYF.

At least ten counts were recorded for this clonotype. The chain carries TRBV6-1 and TRBJ1-6; tentatively, D is TRBD1 (6 bases). Germline V CDR1 and CDR2: MNHNS, SASEGT. Between the trimmed V and J ends, which lost 3 bases and 8 bases, there was a span of 11 bases. There are 14 residues in the CDR3. CDR3 sequence: CASSDRGRDSPLHF. The CDR3, as DNA: TGTGCCAGCAGTGATAGGGGGAGGGATTCACCCCTCCACTTT.

This clonotype appeared a few times. CDR3 bases: TGTGCCACCAGCAGGTACAGGAATAGCAATCAGCCCCAGCATTTT. Protein product: CATSRYRNSNQPQHF. The V and J genes are TRBV15 and TRBJ1-5, with D possibly matching TRBD1 (5 bases). Trimming took off 3 bases at V and 0 bases at J, with 9 bases between the two ends. Germline CDR1 and CDR2: LNHNV and YYDKDF (reference sequence). The CDR3 contains 15 residues.

This sequence joins TRBV10-3 and TRBJ1-1, with 8 bases matching TRBD1. Germline V gene lookup returns CDR1 ENHRY and CDR2 SYGVKD. The CDR3 runs to 14 residues. V lost 9 bases, J lost 6 bases, and 12 bases stayed unmatched. DNA for the CDR3: TGTGCCATTACTCAGGGGGCTAAGGACGCTGAAGCTTTCTTT. Translation gives CAITQGAKDAEAFF.

This clonotype was seen ten or more times. This chain joins TRBV7-2 and TRBJ2-3; the D gene could be TRBD1 or TRBD2 (5 bases each). Germline CDR1 SGHTA, CDR2 FQGNSA. This CDR3 has 15 residues. Trimming pared 5 bases from V and 2 bases from J, leaving 14 bases between. Here the CDR3 reads CASSPRGYPTDTQYF. The CDR3 nucleotides are TGTGCCAGCAGCCCCCGGGGCTACCCCACAGATACGCAGTATTTT.

This clonotype was detected only a few times. This sequence joins TRBV5-1 and TRBJ1-1; a possible D gene is TRBD1 (5 bases). This CDR3 contains 17 residues. CDR1 SGHRS and CDR2 YFSETQ come from the germline V gene. V shed 0 bases and J shed 1 base, with 16 bases lying between them. The CDR3 protein is CASSLASQGLGNTEAFF. Here the CDR3 DNA reads TGCGCCAGCAGCTTGGCTTCGCAGGGACTCGGGAACACTGAAGCTTTCTTT.